The 9 T cell receptor beta chains reported below all come from one sample, sequenced in a study of cytomegalovirus exposure and HLA in healthy donors. Vbeta (60) and Jbeta (13) primers were used in the PCR. Clones were read by immunoSEQ multiplex PCR, and TCRdb kept only the in-frame ones, dropping some. The sample shows some 190,000 clones, 9.5% of them seen only once. The sequencing sample was made of PBMCs. The receptors were sampled from a woman between 25 and 40 years old in good health and CMV-seropositive.

This clone was seen more than once but under ten times. V and J are TRBV5-6 and TRBJ2-7; 12 bases map to TRBD2. Germline V gene sequence: CDR1 SGHDT, CDR2 YYEEEE. V shed 4 bases, J shed 0 bases, and the junction held 5 bases outside the gene matches. The CDR3 has 16 amino acids. The CDR3 DNA follows: TGTGCCAGCAGCCTCGGGACTAGCGGGCCCTCCTACGAGCAGTACTTC. Translation: CASSLGTSGPSYEQYF. Filled out from reference TRBV5-6 and TRBJ2-7, the complete variable domain reads DAGVTQSPTHLIKTRGQQVTLRCSPKSGHDTVSWYQQALGQGPQFIFQYYEEEERQRGNFPDRFSGHQFPNYSSELNVNALLLGDSALYLCASSLGTSGPSYEQYFGPGTRLTVT.

This clone was picked up a small number of times. The chain employs TRBV9 and TRBJ2-1; tentatively, D is TRBD2 (5 bases). The ends were cut back, 3 bases at V and 0 bases at J, with 13 bases in the middle. Germline V lookup: CDR1 SGDLS, CDR2 YYNGEE. CDR3 length equals 16 residues. The CDR3 coding sequence is TGTGCCAGCAGCGCGGACTTATACCACTCCTACAATGAGCAGTTCTTC. Its translation is CASSADLYHSYNEQFF.

The sample holds a few counts of this clone. The chain uses TRBV2 and TRBJ2-2; 10 nucleotides match TRBD2. J lost 4 bases, V lost 9 bases, and 8 bases had no gene match. The CDR3 spans 15 residues. Germline CDR1 is SNHLY and CDR2 is FYNNEI. The CDR3 nucleotides are TGTGCCAGTAGCGGGAGGCTGACGGGCACCGGGGAGCTGTTTTTT. This translates into CASSGRLTGTGELFF.

J is TRBJ2-1 and V is TRBV6-5, with D possibly TRBD1 on 5 matching bases. The CDR3 runs 14 residues. Trimming left V 1 base short and J 6 bases short, with 10 bases between. The V gene's germline CDR1 is MNHEY and CDR2 SVGAGI. The DNA for the CDR3 is TGTGCCAGCAGTTACTACAGGAGTAGCAATGAGCAGTTCTTC. Translating gives CASSYYRSSNEQFF.

The rearrangement uses TRBV27 and TRBJ1-5; D is unresolved. V was clipped by 1 base and J by 8 bases, with 6 bases between them. The CDR3 covers 12 residues. The germline V gene has CDR1 MNHEY and CDR2 SMNVEV (reference sequence). The CDR3 is CASSLLGEPQHF. CDR3 coding DNA: TGTGCCAGCAGTTTATTGGGAGAGCCCCAGCATTTT.

This clone appeared a few times. The rearrangement joins TRBV19 to TRBJ1-1, with D perhaps TRBD1 (5 bases). Germline V gene sequence: CDR1 LNHDA, CDR2 SQIVND (reference sequence). V was trimmed by 5 bases and J by 5 bases, leaving 9 bases between them. This CDR3 spans 12 amino acids. CDR3 coding DNA: TGTGCCAGTAGTTTCGGGGGGACTGAAGCTTTCTTT. Amino acid sequence: CASSFGGTEAFF.

The chain carries TRBV9 and TRBJ2-3, with TRBD2 matching 10 bases. Germline V gene sequence: CDR1 SGDLS, CDR2 YYNGEE. The ends lost 7 bases at V and 6 bases at J; junction bases unmatched: 17. This CDR3 region has 17 residues. The CDR3 nucleotides read TGTGCCAGCGAGACGGGGTCTAGCGGGAGAGGATGGGATACGCAGTATTTT. Its translation is CASETGSSGRGWDTQYF.

The chain has TRBV6-1 and TRBJ1-2; TRBD1 agrees at 7 bases. V lost 4 bases and J lost 7; bases outside the gene matches: 6. Germline V gives CDR1 MNHNS, CDR2 SASEGT. The CDR3 runs to 13 residues. The CDR3, as DNA: TGTGCCAGCAGTGCCGACAGGGCTGTTGGCTACACCTTC. Protein product: CASSADRAVGYTF.

V and J are TRBV5-1 and TRBJ1-1; 8 bases are a match to TRBD1. From germline, CDR1 is SGHRS and CDR2 YFSETQ. Unmatched junction bases numbered 12, after V lost 4 bases and J lost 4 bases. The CDR3 covers 16 residues. CDR3 loop: CASSPGTGGISTEAFF. The CDR3 DNA reads as TGCGCCAGCAGCCCAGGGACAGGAGGGATAAGCACTGAAGCTTTCTTT.